The 18 T cell receptor beta chains below all came from one sample that was sequenced in a study of T-cell memory formation after mild COVID-19. TCRdb called the 5' RACE reads again in MiXCR, with one record for every CDR3 protein. This table holds 470,000 or so distinct CDR3 sequences, over 15% found once. Sequenced sample: PBMCs or a T cell subset sorted from them (not recorded which). The receptor set was obtained from a man aged 18 to 29 who had mild COVID-19 (a few samples of this study predate the infection). Cell type and time point are not known.

The J gene is TRBJ1-1, the V gene TRBV7-9; possibly TRBD1 for D (6 bases). V was cut by 10 bases and J by 1 base, with 19 bases left in between. The germline V gene encodes CDR1 SEHNR and CDR2 FQNEAQ (reference sequence). The CDR3 sequence is 15 residues long. Here the CDR3 reads CAIFKGGLQNTEAFF. The CDR3 DNA reads as TGTGCCATCTTCAAGGGGGGACTCCAGAACACTGAAGCTTTCTTT.

The rearrangement links TRBV28 to TRBJ2-7; the D is unclear. Per germline, CDR1 MDHEN and CDR2 SYDVKM. V was clipped by 6 bases and J by 6 bases, with 15 bases between them. The CDR3 covers 13 residues. The CDR3: CASSSNTWGEQYV. Here the CDR3 DNA reads TGTGCCAGCAGCTCAAACACCTGGGGCGAGCAGTACGTC.

The chain links TRBV5-1 to TRBJ1-1, with D tentatively TRBD1 (5 bases). This CDR3 region has 16 residues. CDR1 is SGHRS, CDR2 YFSETQ, per germline. V dropped 5 bases and J dropped 0 bases, with 17 bases sitting between them. The chain's CDR3 is CASRTGTSSVNTEAFF. The CDR3 nucleotides are TGCGCCAGCAGAACAGGCACATCATCAGTGAACACTGAAGCTTTCTTT. Supplemented by reference TRBV5-1 and TRBJ1-1, the full variable domain reads KAGVTQTPRYLIKTRGQQVTLSCSPISGHRSVSWYQQTPGQGLQFLFEYFSETQRNKGNFPGRFSGRQFSNSRSEMNVSTLELGDSALYLCASRTGTSSVNTEAFFGQGTRLTVV.

This clonotype was seen ten or more times. This chain links TRBV4-2 with TRBJ2-4; D is ambiguous. Per the germline V gene, CDR1 is LGHNA and CDR2 is YNFKEQ. The V end lost 0 bases, the J end lost 0 bases, and 3 bases lay between the germline ends. The length of the CDR3 is 14 residues. CDR3 bases: TGTGCCAGCAGCCAAGAACTAGCCAAAAACATTCAGTACTTC. This codes for CASSQELAKNIQYF.

In this sample, this clonotype turned up a few times. The V gene is TRBV5-1, the J gene TRBJ1-6; tentative D call: TRBD1 (5 bases). The V gene lost 4 bases and the J gene lost 7 bases, with 18 bases spanning the gap. The CDR3 is 16 residues long. Germline CDR1 SGHRS, CDR2 YFSETQ. CDR3 sequence reads: CASSEDILGGNSPLHF. As DNA, the CDR3 is TGCGCCAGCAGCGAGGACATCCTGGGCGGCAATTCACCCCTCCACTTT.

This chain uses TRBV20-1 with TRBJ1-1; possibly TRBD1 for D (5 bases). Germline V lookup: CDR1 DFQATT, CDR2 SNEGSKA (reference sequence). The CDR3 runs 12 residues. V was trimmed by 3 bases and J by 1 base, leaving 6 bases between them. The CDR3, as DNA: TGCAGTGCTAGGGACACGAACACTGAAGCTTTCTTT. Amino acids: CSARDTNTEAFF.

In its sample, this clonotype was seen a few times. This sequence joins TRBV7-2 and TRBJ1-1; TRBD1 aligns across 8 bases. Germline V lookup: CDR1 SGHTA, CDR2 FQGNSA. The CDR3 sequence is 15 residues long. V lost 4 bases and J lost 0; bases outside the gene matches: 4. The CDR3 region has the DNA TGTGCCAGCAGCTGGACAGGGATTTTGAACACTGAAGCTTTCTTT. This encodes CASSWTGILNTEAFF.

V is TRBV7-3 and J is TRBJ2-1; no definite D call. The CDR3 has 11 residues. Germline-derived CDR1 and CDR2 are SGHTA and FQGTGA. Trimming took 2 bases from V and 13 from J, leaving 9 bases between them. The CDR3 sequence: CASSLGPSQFF. The CDR3 coding sequence is TGTGCCAGCAGCTTAGGTCCGTCCCAGTTCTTC.

This clonotype was counted many times. This sequence joins TRBV5-6 and TRBJ2-5, with D uncertain. Trimming took off 2 bases at V and 5 bases at J, with 19 bases between the two ends. The germline V gene has CDR1 SGHDT and CDR2 YYEEEE. This CDR3 is built from 16 residues. The CDR3 DNA reads TGTGCCAGCAGCTTTGACCCCGGGCTGCAAGGGGAGACCCAGTACTTC. Residues: CASSFDPGLQGETQYF.

The chain uses TRBV6-1 and TRBJ2-2, with 8 nucleotides matching TRBD2. This CDR3 region has 16 residues. Trimming at V came to 5 bases and at J to 2 bases, leaving 7 bases not matched to a gene. Germline loops: CDR1 MNHNS, CDR2 SASEGT. The CDR3 is CASSSTSGTNTGELFF. For the CDR3, the DNA is TGTGCCAGCAGTAGTACTAGCGGAACTAACACCGGGGAGCTGTTTTTT.

With respect to this clonotype: An end of the junction does not agree with germline; a read error may underlie this. The J gene is TRBJ1-2, the V gene TRBV4-2; no reliable D call. CDR3 length: 13 residues. CDR1 is LGHNA, CDR2 YNFKEQ, per germline. The CDR3 sequence is CARSQDGPNGYTF. For the CDR3, the DNA is TGTGCCAGAAGCCAAGATGGGCCTAATGGCTACACCTTC.

The chain recombines TRBV20-1 with TRBJ2-7, with 10 bases fitting TRBD2. The CDR3 has 15 residues. Trimming at V came to 6 bases and at J to 0 bases, leaving 8 bases not matched to a gene. The germline CDR1 and CDR2 sequences are DFQATT and SNEGSKA (reference sequence). CDR3 in amino acids: CSAPPSGGRSYEQYV. The CDR3 DNA follows: TGCAGTGCACCCCCTAGCGGGGGCCGCTCCTACGAGCAGTACGTC.

This clonotype was counted between two and nine times. The V gene is TRBV28, the J gene TRBJ1-6; a possible D gene is TRBD1 (6 bases). The ends were cut back, 5 bases at V and 5 bases at J, with 13 bases in the middle. The germline V gene has CDR1 MDHEN and CDR2 SYDVKM. There are 15 residues in the CDR3. CDR3 DNA: TGTGCCAGCAGTCTCCATCAGGGGAATAATTCACCCCTCCACTTT. Translated: CASSLHQGNNSPLHF.

This clonotype was detected only a few times. The chain links TRBV7-8 to TRBJ2-3; TRBD1 aligns across 9 bases. Germline CDR1 is SGHVS and CDR2 is FQNEAQ. V gave up 5 bases and J gave up 1 base; unmatched junction bases: 7. The CDR3 has 16 residues. The CDR3 reads CASSPRTGAGTDTQYF. The CDR3 bases are TGTGCCAGCAGCCCCCGGACAGGGGCGGGCACAGATACGCAGTATTTT.

This rearrangement joins TRBV4-1 to TRBJ1-1, with 11 bases identical to TRBD1. Germline V gene lookup returns CDR1 MGHRA and CDR2 YSYEKL. The CDR3 length is 17 residues. The ends lost 0 bases at V and 3 bases at J; junction bases unmatched: 6. The CDR3 DNA reads TGCGCCAGCAGCCAAGAGGGGGACAGGGGGTTAGACACTGAAGCTTTCTTT. Residues: CASSQEGDRGLDTEAFF.

The V and J genes are TRBV29-1 and TRBJ2-3; 9 bases align to TRBD2. V lost 8 bases to trimming and J lost 1 base; unmatched junction nucleotides: 7. The V gene's germline CDR1 is SQVTM and CDR2 ANQGSEA. CDR3 length: 14 amino acids. CDR3 sequence (DNA): TGCAGCACGGATGCGGGGGGGGGCACAGATACGCAGTATTTT. Translation: CSTDAGGGTDTQYF.

The gene calls are TRBV11-2 and TRBJ2-7; D might be TRBD1 (5 bases). The CDR3 is 13 amino acids. Germline values: CDR1 SGHAT, CDR2 FQNNGV. V shed 5 bases and J shed 2 bases, with 10 bases lying between them. The CDR3 DNA reads TGTGCCAGCAGCCCCAGGGTCCCCTACGAGCAGTACTTC. Its translation: CASSPRVPYEQYF.

The rearrangement uses TRBV5-6 and TRBJ2-2, with 8 positions matching TRBD1. After removal of 4 bases from V and 0 bases from J, the junction contained 5 bases not matched to a gene. The CDR3 runs to 16 residues. From germline, CDR1 is SGHDT and CDR2 YYEEEE. CDR3 residues: CASSPVDRANTGELFF. Here the CDR3 DNA reads TGTGCCAGCAGCCCGGTGGACAGGGCGAACACCGGGGAGCTGTTTTTT.